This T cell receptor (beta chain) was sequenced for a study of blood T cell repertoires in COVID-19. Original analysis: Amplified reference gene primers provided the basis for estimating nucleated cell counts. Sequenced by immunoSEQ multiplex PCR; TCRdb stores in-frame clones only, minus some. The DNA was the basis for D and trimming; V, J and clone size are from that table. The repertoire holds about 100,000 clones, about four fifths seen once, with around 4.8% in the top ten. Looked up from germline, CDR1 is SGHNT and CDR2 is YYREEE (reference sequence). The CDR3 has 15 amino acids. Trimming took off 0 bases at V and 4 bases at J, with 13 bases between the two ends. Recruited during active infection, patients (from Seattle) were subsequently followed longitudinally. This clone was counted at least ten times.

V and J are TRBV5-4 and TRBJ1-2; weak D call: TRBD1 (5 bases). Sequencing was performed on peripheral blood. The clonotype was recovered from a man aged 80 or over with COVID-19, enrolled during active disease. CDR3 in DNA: TGTGCCAGCAGCTTGGATGGGGGAGGGAGCTATGGCTACACCTTC. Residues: CASSLDGGGSYGYTF.